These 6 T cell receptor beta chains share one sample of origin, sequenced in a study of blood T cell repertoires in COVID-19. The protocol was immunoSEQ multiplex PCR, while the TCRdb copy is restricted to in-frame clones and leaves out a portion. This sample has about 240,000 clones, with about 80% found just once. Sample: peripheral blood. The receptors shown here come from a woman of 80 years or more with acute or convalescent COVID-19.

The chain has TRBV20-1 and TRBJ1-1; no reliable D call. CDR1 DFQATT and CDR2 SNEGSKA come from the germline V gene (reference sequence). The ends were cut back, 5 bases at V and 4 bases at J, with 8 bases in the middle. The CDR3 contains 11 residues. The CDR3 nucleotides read TGCAGTGCTTGGCGGAGCACTGAAGCTTTCTTT. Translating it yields CSAWRSTEAFF.

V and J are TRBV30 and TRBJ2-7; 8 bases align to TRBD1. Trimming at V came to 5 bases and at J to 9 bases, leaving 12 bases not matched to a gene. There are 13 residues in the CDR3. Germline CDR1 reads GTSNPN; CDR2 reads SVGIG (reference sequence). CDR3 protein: CAWGTGFTIGQYF. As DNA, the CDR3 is TGTGCCTGGGGGACAGGATTTACGATTGGGCAGTACTTC.

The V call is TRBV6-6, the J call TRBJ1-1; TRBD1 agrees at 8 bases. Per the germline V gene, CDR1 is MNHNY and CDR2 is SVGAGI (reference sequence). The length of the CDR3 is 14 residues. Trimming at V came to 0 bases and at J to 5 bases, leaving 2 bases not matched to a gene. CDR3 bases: TGTGCCAGCAGTTACTCGACAGGGGATACTGAAGCTTTCTTT. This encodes CASSYSTGDTEAFF.

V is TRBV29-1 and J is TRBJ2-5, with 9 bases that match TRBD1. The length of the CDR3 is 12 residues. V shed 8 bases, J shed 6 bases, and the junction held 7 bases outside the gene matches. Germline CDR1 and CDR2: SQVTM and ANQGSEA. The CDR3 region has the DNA TGCAGCATGGACAGGGGTGGAAAGACCCAGTACTTC. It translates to CSMDRGGKTQYF. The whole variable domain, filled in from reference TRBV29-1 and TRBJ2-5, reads SAVISQKPSRDICQRGTSLTIQCQVDSQVTMMFWYRQQPGQSLTLIATANQGSEATYESGFVIDKFPISRPNLTFSTLTVSNMSPEDSSIYLCSMDRGGKTQYFGPGTRLLVL.

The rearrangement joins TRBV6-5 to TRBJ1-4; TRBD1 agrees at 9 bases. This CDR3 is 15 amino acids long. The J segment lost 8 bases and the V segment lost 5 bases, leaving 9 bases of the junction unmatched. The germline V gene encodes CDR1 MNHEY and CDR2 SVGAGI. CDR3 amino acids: CASSPTSGTGEKLFF. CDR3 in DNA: TGTGCCAGCAGTCCAACCTCCGGGACAGGGGAAAAACTGTTTTTT.

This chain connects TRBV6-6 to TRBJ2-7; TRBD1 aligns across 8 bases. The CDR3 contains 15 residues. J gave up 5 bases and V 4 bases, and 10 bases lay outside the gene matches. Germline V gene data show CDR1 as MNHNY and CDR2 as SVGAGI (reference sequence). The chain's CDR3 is CASSSRTGSGDEQYF. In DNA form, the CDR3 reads TGTGCCAGCAGTTCGCGGACAGGGAGCGGCGACGAGCAGTACTTC.